What follows is one T cell receptor beta chain and its context. Its antigen is unidentified. The data were obtained in a study of naive and memory T cell subsets. General study results and limits: A clonotype means one alpha or beta sequence, not an alpha/beta pair.

The germline V gene encodes CDR1 MDHEN and CDR2 SYDVKM. V lost 7 bases and J 4 bases, leaving 8 bases between the germline ends. The CDR3 is 13 residues long. Two oligonucleotides, mixed equimolar, formed the beta constant-region primer covering TRBC1 and TRBC2. Ligated cDNA was amplified by four rounds of PCR with nested alpha and beta constant-region primers and SP2. Ligation attached a single-stranded oligonucleotide with a 12-nucleotide UMI and the SP2 primer to the cDNA 3' end. TCRdb passed the UMI-ligation and nested PCR reads through MiXCR, listing each CDR3 protein once. The table lists 30,000 to 40,000 distinct CDR3 sequences, around 18% of them singletons, with roughly 3.5% in the top ten. CMV status came from CD4+ T cell IFNgamma after overnight CMV lysate stimulation of fresh PBMCs. CD45RA-CD27- cells were effector memory; CD45RA+CD27- cells were EMRA.

This chain links TRBV28 with TRBJ1-6; D remains unclear. The receptor was derived from a human donor in good health. Sequenced: effector memory CD4+ T cells from blood. Subset meaning: effector memory, CD45RA- CD27-. CDR3 amino acids: CASTILYNSPLHF. CDR3 sequence (DNA): TGTGCCAGCACCATCTTATATAATTCACCCCTCCACTTT. Based on the CDR3 plus reference TRBV28 and TRBJ1-6, the full variable domain is DVKVTQSSRYLVKRTGEKVFLECVQDMDHENMFWYRQDPGLGLRLIYFSYDVKMKEKGDIPEGYSVSREKKERFSLILESASTNQTSMYLCASTILYNSPLHFGNGTRLTVT.